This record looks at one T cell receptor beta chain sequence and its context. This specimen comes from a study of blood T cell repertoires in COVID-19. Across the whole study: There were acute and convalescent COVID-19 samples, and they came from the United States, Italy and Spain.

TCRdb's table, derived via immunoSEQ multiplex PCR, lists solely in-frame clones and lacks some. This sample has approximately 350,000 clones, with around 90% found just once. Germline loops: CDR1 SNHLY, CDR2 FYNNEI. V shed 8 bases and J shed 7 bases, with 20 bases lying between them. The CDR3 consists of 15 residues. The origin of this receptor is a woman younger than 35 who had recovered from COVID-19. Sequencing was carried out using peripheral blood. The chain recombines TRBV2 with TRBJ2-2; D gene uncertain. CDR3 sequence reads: CASALGEISYGELFF. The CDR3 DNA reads TGTGCCAGCGCCCTAGGCGAGATCTCCTACGGGGAGCTGTTTTTT.